A single sample is the source of the 12 T cell receptor beta chains below, sequenced in a study of T-cell memory formation after mild COVID-19 (dated by TCRdb to about 2021). The library relied on 5' RACE. Sequenced on an Illumina NovaSeq 6000. TCRdb's own reprocessing of the public reads used fastp at Q25 and MiXCR and kept productive beta chains. Every CDR3 protein is listed once, alongside the most common genes and DNA of its rows. This sample gives under 200,000 distinct CDR3 sequences in total; roughly 12% of them show up just once. Clones ranked in the top ten supply 3.8% of the sample. The sample consisted of PBMCs or a T cell subset sorted from them (not recorded which). Every receptor here comes from a young man who had mild COVID-19 (a few samples of this study predate the infection). The sample titles of this study are shuffled in the database, so cell type and time point are left out; the donor was told from shared clones.

The chain couples TRBV5-1 to TRBJ2-1; D unclear. Germline V gene sequence: CDR1 SGHRS, CDR2 YFSETQ. The V gene lost 0 bases and the J gene lost 5 bases, with 12 bases spanning the gap. The CDR3 contains 15 residues. For the CDR3, the DNA is TGCGCCAGCAGCTTGGCCGTCGGTTCGAACAATGAGCAGTTCTTC. Translating it yields CASSLAVGSNNEQFF.

The V gene is TRBV7-2, the J gene TRBJ1-2, with a tentative D call TRBD1 (5 bases). The CDR3 is 16 residues long. CDR1 and CDR2 from the germline V gene are SGHTA and FQGNSA. Trimming left V 1 base short and J 2 bases short, with 14 bases between. CDR3 DNA sequence: TGTGCCAGCAGCTTAGAAGCGGTCAGGGCCAACTATGGCTACACCTTC. Protein sequence: CASSLEAVRANYGYTF.

The chain couples TRBV5-1 to TRBJ2-5; possibly TRBD1 for D (6 bases). Per the germline V gene, CDR1 is SGHRS and CDR2 is YFSETQ. V was cut by 4 bases and J by 2 bases, with 12 bases left in between. This CDR3 comprises 14 residues. CDR3 region: CASSRTVNQETQYF. For the CDR3, the DNA is TGCGCCAGCAGCAGGACAGTGAATCAAGAGACCCAGTACTTC. The full variable domain, in which reference TRBV5-1 and TRBJ2-5 provide the parts outside the CDR3, is KAGVTQTPRYLIKTRGQQVTLSCSPISGHRSVSWYQQTPGQGLQFLFEYFSETQRNKGNFPGRFSGRQFSNSRSEMNVSTLELGDSALYLCASSRTVNQETQYFGPGTRLLVL.

The rearrangement uses TRBV7-2 and TRBJ1-1, with D unclear. Deletions cut 5 bases from V and 1 base from J, with 17 bases between. The germline CDR1 and CDR2 sequences are SGHTA and FQGNSA. CDR3 length: 16 residues. CDR3 sequence: CASSQPPPHGNTEAFF. The DNA of the CDR3 is TGTGCCAGCAGCCAACCACCTCCCCATGGGAACACTGAAGCTTTCTTT.

The chain has TRBV20-1 and TRBJ2-1; TRBD1 or TRBD2 may be the D gene (5 bases each). Germline V CDR1 and CDR2: DFQATT, SNEGSKA (reference sequence). With 6 bases removed from V and 7 bases from J, the gap between germline ends came to 22 bases. This CDR3 comprises 15 residues. DNA of the CDR3: TGCAGTGCCCGGAAGGGGATCCTACGGGGTAATGAGCAGTTCTTC. This translates into CSARKGILRGNEQFF.

This CDR3 is CASSSPSIGRNEQYV. The DNA for the CDR3 is TGCGCCAGCAGCTCCCCCTCCATTGGACGGAACGAGCAGTACGTC. The rearrangement joins TRBV5-1 to TRBJ2-7; D remains unclear. Deletions cut 3 bases from V and 5 bases from J, with 18 bases between. CDR3 length equals 15 residues. Per germline, CDR1 SGHRS and CDR2 YFSETQ.

This clonotype was found a few times. V and J are TRBV6-5 and TRBJ2-3, with 7 bases that match TRBD1. V lost 5 bases, J lost 2 bases, and 13 bases stayed unmatched. This CDR3 contains 17 residues. Per the germline V gene, CDR1 is MNHEY and CDR2 is SVGAGI. CDR3 sequence reads: CASSPRPGQRYTDTQYF. For the CDR3, the DNA is TGTGCCAGCAGTCCGAGGCCGGGACAGCGTTACACAGATACGCAGTATTTT.

The genes are TRBV6-5 and TRBJ2-2, with 10 bases aligning to TRBD2. V was clipped by 0 bases and J by 5 bases; unmatched bases: 3. Per germline, CDR1 MNHEY and CDR2 SVGAGI. The CDR3 has 16 amino acids. The CDR3 here is CASSYSKAGGTGELFF. CDR3 in DNA: TGTGCCAGCAGTTACTCTAAAGCGGGAGGGACCGGGGAGCTGTTTTTT.

To note about this clonotype: One end of the junction is discordant with germline, which a read error may explain. The gene calls are TRBV25-1 and TRBJ1-1, with D possibly being TRBD1 (5 bases). Germline loops: CDR1 MGHDK, CDR2 SYGVNS. This CDR3 is built from 15 residues. The CDR3 DNA is TGTGCCACCGTACCTCCGGGACGGGCGAACACTGAAGCTTCCTTT. This translates into CATVPPGRANTEASF.

Many counts were recorded for this clonotype. The rearrangement links TRBV2 to TRBJ2-1; perhaps TRBD2 as D (6 bases). V gave up 7 bases and J gave up 10 bases, with 17 bases separating them. This CDR3 has 13 amino acids. CDR1 SNHLY and CDR2 FYNNEI come from the germline V gene. DNA for the CDR3: TGTGCCAGCATCGAGCGGGCCCACGGCGAGCAGTTCTTC. Translation: CASIERAHGEQFF.

This clonotype was counted only a few times. The chain links TRBV9 to TRBJ2-3; D not resolved. This CDR3 is built from 14 residues. Trimming cost V 0 bases and J 3 bases, with 8 bases left between them. The V gene's germline CDR1 is SGDLS and CDR2 YYNGEE. CDR3 sequence (DNA): TGTGCCAGCAGCGTAGATATTGGGACAGATACGCAGTATTTT. It yields the protein CASSVDIGTDTQYF. Drawing the rest from reference TRBV9 and TRBJ2-3, the complete variable domain is DSGVTQTPKHLITATGQRVTLRCSPRSGDLSVYWYQQSLDQGLQFLIQYYNGEERAKGNILERFSAQQFPDLHSELNLSSLELGDSALYFCASSVDIGTDTQYFGPGTRLTVL.

The sample holds a few counts of this clonotype. This sequence joins TRBV28 and TRBJ1-6; D gene ambiguous. V was clipped by 8 bases and J by 5 bases, with 10 bases between them. The CDR3 covers 13 residues. Germline V CDR1 and CDR2: MDHEN, SYDVKM. Written as DNA, the CDR3 is TGTGCCAGCGGTGACGGACATAATTCACCCCTCCACTTT. Amino acid sequence: CASGDGHNSPLHF.